These 19 T cell receptor beta chains were sequenced from one sample in a study of blood T cell repertoires in COVID-19. Profiling relied on immunoSEQ multiplex PCR, and the TCRdb table lists in-frame clones only, not all of them. The table lists a few hundred thousand clones, around 90% of them singletons, with under 6.5% in the top ten. Sequenced: peripheral blood. These TCRs come from a man aged 18 to 29 who had recovered from COVID-19.

The chain carries TRBV5-1 and TRBJ2-3; 13 nucleotides align to TRBD2. CDR1 is SGHRS, CDR2 YFSETQ, per germline. This CDR3 has 16 residues. V trimming: 5 bases; J trimming: 3 bases; junction bases outside the gene matches: 6. The CDR3 DNA follows: TGCGCCAGCAGGACGGGGACTAGCGGGATGACAGATACGCAGTATTTT. Translating it yields CASRTGTSGMTDTQYF.

The chain combines TRBV6-2 or TRBV6-3 with TRBJ2-7; TRBD2 agrees at 11 bases. This CDR3 is 15 amino acids long. Per germline, CDR1 MNHEY and CDR2 SVGEGT. V dropped 5 bases and J dropped 1; count of bases not matched to a gene: 4. DNA of the CDR3: TGTGCCAGCAGTCCGGGACTAGCGGTATCCTACGAGCAGTACTTC. As protein: CASSPGLAVSYEQYF.

The chain joins TRBV19 to TRBJ1-6; 9 bases align to TRBD1. Germline values: CDR1 LNHDA, CDR2 SQIVND (reference sequence). This CDR3 has 15 amino acids. J was trimmed by 8 bases and V by 7 bases; bases with no gene match: 9. The CDR3, as DNA: TGTGCCAGTACACAGGGGGCAGGAGTTGATTCACCCCTCCACTTT. Its protein is CASTQGAGVDSPLHF. Full variable domain (remainder filled in from reference TRBV19 and TRBJ1-6): DGGITQSPKYLFRKEGQNVTLSCEQNLNHDAMYWYRQDPGQGLRLIYYSQIVNDFQKGDIAEGYSVSREKKESFPLTVTSAQKNPTAFYLCASTQGAGVDSPLHFGNGTRLTVT.

The chain recombines TRBV11-2 with TRBJ2-7; D unclear. Per the germline V gene, CDR1 is SGHAT and CDR2 is FQNNGV. This CDR3 contains 11 residues. Trimming removed 4 bases from V and 3 bases from J, with 4 bases in between. The CDR3 sequence is CASSSSYEQYF. CDR3 DNA: TGTGCCAGCAGCTCTAGCTACGAGCAGTACTTC.

The chain employs TRBV11-2 and TRBJ2-3; TRBD2 agrees at 10 bases. V dropped 1 base and J dropped 1; count of bases not matched to a gene: 8. The CDR3 spans 18 residues. Germline V gene data show CDR1 as SGHAT and CDR2 as FQNNGV. CDR3 amino acids: CASSLGGATSGGTDTQYF. CDR3 in DNA: TGTGCCAGCAGCTTAGGAGGGGCAACTAGCGGGGGCACAGATACGCAGTATTTT.

V gene TRBV27 combines with J gene TRBJ2-1, with TRBD2 matching 11 bases. This CDR3 has 16 amino acids. V lost 6 bases, J lost 5 bases, and 9 bases stayed unmatched. From germline, CDR1 is MNHEY and CDR2 SMNVEV (reference sequence). The CDR3 protein is CASSPSPLAGDNEQFF. The DNA for the CDR3 is TGTGCCAGCAGCCCCTCCCCACTAGCGGGAGACAATGAGCAGTTCTTC.

This rearrangement joins TRBV2 to TRBJ2-1; 7 nucleotides match TRBD1. The CDR3 has 16 residues. Looked up from germline, CDR1 is SNHLY and CDR2 is FYNNEI. With V trimmed by 5 bases and J by 0 bases, 7 bases remained unmatched. The CDR3 DNA reads TGTGCCAGCAGTACAGGGACAGCGAGCTCCTACAATGAGCAGTTCTTC. Its protein is CASSTGTASSYNEQFF.

The chain employs TRBV28 and TRBJ2-2, with 8 bases lining up with TRBD2. The CDR3 loop spans 16 amino acids. The ends lost 8 bases at V and 0 bases at J; junction bases unmatched: 8. CDR1 and CDR2 from the germline V gene are MDHEN and SYDVKM. CDR3 amino acids: CASRTAGGANTGELFF. In nucleotides, the CDR3 is TGTGCCAGCCGGACCGCGGGGGGAGCGAACACCGGGGAGCTGTTTTTT.

CDR3 loop: CASSYGGFAYEQYF. CDR3 DNA sequence: TGTGCCAGCAGTTACGGCGGGTTTGCCTACGAGCAGTACTTC. V and J are TRBV6-5 and TRBJ2-7; TRBD2 is a possible D gene (5 bases). Germline-derived CDR1 and CDR2 are MNHEY and SVGAGI. The CDR3 has 14 amino acids. Trimming shortened V by 2 bases and J by 2 bases, and 10 bases separated the two germline ends.

This clone has just a few counts. V is TRBV6-5 and J is TRBJ1-6; tentatively, D is TRBD1 (6 bases). Between the trimmed V and J ends, which lost 1 base and 5 bases, there was a span of 9 bases. From germline, CDR1 is MNHEY and CDR2 SVGAGI. This CDR3 region has 15 residues. In DNA, the CDR3 is TGTGCCAGCAGTTACTGGACAGACAATAATTCACCCCTCCACTTT. It codes for CASSYWTDNNSPLHF.

CDR3 nucleotide sequence: TGCGCCAGCGGGGGGGGACAGGGGAGTAACGAGCAGTACTTC. It yields the protein CASGGGQGSNEQYF. V usage is TRBV10-2 and J usage is TRBJ2-7, with TRBD1 matching over 10 bases. Per germline, CDR1 WSHSY and CDR2 SAAADI. V dropped 8 bases and J dropped 5; count of bases not matched to a gene: 9. The CDR3 is 14 residues long.

As to this clone: Other DNA sequences in this sample translate to the same CDR3. The chain couples TRBV27 to TRBJ1-1; 10 bases agree with TRBD1. The CDR3 extends over 15 amino acids. Germline trimming cut 2 bases from V and 1 base from J; bases unmatched to any gene: 1. Germline V gene sequence: CDR1 MNHEY, CDR2 SMNVEV (reference sequence). CDR3 nucleotides: TGTGCCAGCAGTTTAGACAGGGGGCCGAACACTGAAGCTTTCTTT. Amino acids: CASSLDRGPNTEAFF.

The V and J genes are TRBV18 and TRBJ1-1; maybe TRBD1 (5 bases). The ends were cut back, 4 bases at V and 5 bases at J, with 11 bases in the middle. The CDR3 sequence is 13 residues long. CDR1 is KGHSH and CDR2 is LQKENI in the germline V gene. The CDR3 DNA sequence: TGTGCCAGCTCACTGGGGCGAGGTACTGAAGCTTTCTTT. Its protein product is CASSLGRGTEAFF. Using reference TRBV18 and TRBJ1-1 for the parts outside the CDR3, the full variable domain is NAGVMQNPRHLVRRRGQEARLRCSPMKGHSHVYWYRQLPEEGLKFMVYLQKENIIDESGMPKERFSAEFPKEGPSILRIQQVVRGDSAAYFCASSLGRGTEAFFGQGTRLTVV.

This rearrangement joins TRBV19 to TRBJ1-1, with 10 bases aligning to TRBD1. This CDR3 spans 14 amino acids. Germline V gives CDR1 LNHDA, CDR2 SQIVND (reference sequence). J was trimmed by 3 bases and V by 7 bases; bases with no gene match: 5. The CDR3 protein is CASMGDRGYTEAFF. Written as DNA, the CDR3 is TGTGCCAGTATGGGGGACAGGGGATACACTGAAGCTTTCTTT.

The chain uses TRBV5-1 and TRBJ1-1; D gene uncertain. With 5 bases removed from V and 0 bases from J, the gap between germline ends came to 11 bases. This CDR3 has 14 residues. CDR1 and CDR2 from the germline V gene are SGHRS and YFSETQ. The CDR3 sequence: CASRPAGMNTEAFF. CDR3 DNA: TGCGCCAGCAGACCGGCCGGGATGAACACTGAAGCTTTCTTT.

The genes are TRBV5-6 and TRBJ2-2; D not certain. Germline CDR1 is SGHDT and CDR2 is YYEEEE. V was cut by 4 bases and J by 4 bases, with 26 bases left in between. This CDR3 spans 19 amino acids. Written as DNA, the CDR3 is TGTGCCAGCAGCACATTCCCCCCCCCGGGTTCTTTGGGCACCGGGGAGCTGTTTTTT. Residues: CASSTFPPPGSLGTGELFF.

V gene TRBV6-1 combines with J gene TRBJ2-1, with 10 bases lining up with TRBD2. CDR3 size: 17 residues. In germline, CDR1 is MNHNS, CDR2 SASEGT. Unmatched junction bases numbered 5, after V lost 2 bases and J lost 1 base. CDR3 protein: CASSEWVLAGSYNEQFF. The CDR3 DNA is TGTGCCAGCAGTGAATGGGTACTAGCGGGGTCCTACAATGAGCAGTTCTTC.

V usage is TRBV5-4 and J usage is TRBJ1-1, with D perhaps TRBD1 (6 bases). The V and J ends lost 1 base and 3 bases respectively, with 22 bases between them. The CDR3 runs 18 residues. Germline-derived CDR1 and CDR2 are SGHNT and YYREEE (reference sequence). CDR3 loop: CASSLKDRPTIGDTEAFF. The CDR3 nucleotides read TGTGCCAGCAGCTTGAAAGACAGGCCTACCATTGGGGACACTGAAGCTTTCTTT.

This rearrangement joins TRBV7-2 to TRBJ1-4; D unresolved. CDR1 is SGHTA, CDR2 FQGNSA, per germline. This CDR3 is 14 amino acids long. Trimming took 5 bases from V and 6 from J, leaving 13 bases between them. CDR3 nucleotide sequence: TGTGCCAGCAGCCCGACTAGGTCCGATGAAAAACTGTTTTTT. Amino acid sequence: CASSPTRSDEKLFF.